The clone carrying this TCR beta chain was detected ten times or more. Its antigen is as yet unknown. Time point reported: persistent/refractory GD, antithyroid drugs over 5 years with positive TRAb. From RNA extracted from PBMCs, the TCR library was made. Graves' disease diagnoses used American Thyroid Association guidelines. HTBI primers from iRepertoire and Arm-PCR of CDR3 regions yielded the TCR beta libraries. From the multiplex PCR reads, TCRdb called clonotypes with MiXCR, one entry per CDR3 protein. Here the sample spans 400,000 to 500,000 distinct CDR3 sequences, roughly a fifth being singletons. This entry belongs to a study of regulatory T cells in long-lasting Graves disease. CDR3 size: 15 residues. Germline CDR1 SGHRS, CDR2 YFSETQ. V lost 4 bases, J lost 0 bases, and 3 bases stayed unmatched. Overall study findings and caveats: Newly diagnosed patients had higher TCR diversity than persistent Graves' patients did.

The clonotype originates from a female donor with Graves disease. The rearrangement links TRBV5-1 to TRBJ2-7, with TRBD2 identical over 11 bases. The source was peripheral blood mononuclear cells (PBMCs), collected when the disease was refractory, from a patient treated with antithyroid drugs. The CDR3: CASSLTSGVSYEQYF. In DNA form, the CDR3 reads TGCGCCAGCAGCCTGACTAGCGGGGTCTCCTACGAGCAGTACTTC.